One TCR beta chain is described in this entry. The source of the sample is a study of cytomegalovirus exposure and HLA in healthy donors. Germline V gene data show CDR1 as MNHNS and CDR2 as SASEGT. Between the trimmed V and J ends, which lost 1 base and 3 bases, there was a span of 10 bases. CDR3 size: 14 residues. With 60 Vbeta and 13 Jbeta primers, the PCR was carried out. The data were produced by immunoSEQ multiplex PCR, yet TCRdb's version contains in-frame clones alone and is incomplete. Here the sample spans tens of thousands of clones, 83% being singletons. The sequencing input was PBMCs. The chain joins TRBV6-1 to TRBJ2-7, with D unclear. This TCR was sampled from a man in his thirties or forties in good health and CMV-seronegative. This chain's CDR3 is CASSEGAPYYEQYF. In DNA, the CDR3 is TGTGCCAGCAGTGAAGGGGCCCCTTACTACGAGCAGTACTTC.